Listed here is a single TCR beta chain. Its target is not known. The entry originates in a study of Ad26.COV2.S vaccination and SARS-CoV-2 variants. Looking at the study overall: Recipients of Ad26.COV2.S got it intramuscularly, once or twice 56 days apart.

Treatment denoted: roughly 20 received Ad26.COV2.S at low or high dose, single or two shots; a few received placebo; per-sample allocation not given. Day 63 after the first vaccine or placebo injection was the time point for sampling. Sequencing was performed with immunoSEQ multiplex PCR; in TCRdb, only in-frame clones are kept and a portion is missing. The data show around 450,000 clones, 75% to 95% seen once. The ends were cut back, 0 bases at V and 5 bases at J, with 14 bases in the middle. Germline V gene lookup returns CDR1 SGHNT and CDR2 YYREEE (reference sequence). The CDR3 covers 15 residues. Study-wide results and caveats: The TCR breadth and depth analyses may have produced an underestimate of total T cell responses.

Sequences were derived from peripheral blood, sampled in a trial of Ad26.COV2.S vaccine versus placebo. The receptor's source is a person aged 18-60 years who received the Ad26.COV2.S COVID-19 vaccine or a placebo. The chain carries TRBV5-4 and TRBJ2-5; maybe TRBD1 (5 bases). The CDR3 region is CASSLARAVRETQYF. The CDR3 DNA sequence: TGTGCCAGCAGCTTGGCCAGGGCTGTCCGGGAGACCCAGTACTTC.